The entry below describes one T cell receptor (beta chain). Its antigen is not known. Unique molecular identifiers were used to barcode this TCRbeta library. TCRdb ran MiXCR on the PCR reads and lists one entry per CDR3 protein. The data contain fewer than 1 million distinct CDR3 sequences, 16% of them singletons. The sample is drawn from a study of T-cell reconstitution after alpha-beta-depleted transplantation in children. With V trimmed by 1 base and J by 4 bases, 9 bases remained unmatched. CDR1 is SGHRS and CDR2 is YFSETQ in the germline V gene. The CDR3 is 16 residues long. Study results and caveats: Where some patients showed high TCRbeta diversity at day 60, it came from recipient T cells and thymic progenitors that had survived. Approximately two months post-transplant, alpha-beta T cells reportedly originated from several hundred expanded graft clones.

The chain uses TRBV5-1 and TRBJ2-3; TRBD2 agrees at 7 bases. This TCR was recovered from a male patient under 18 who had a stem cell transplant for acute lymphoblastic leukemia, so the T cells may come from the graft donor. The sequencing used PBMCs, mostly from graft donor cells, collected 360 days after TCRalphabeta/CD19-depleted stem cell transplant. CDR3 region: CASSLSPGTNPDTQYF. In nucleotides, the CDR3 is TGCGCCAGCAGCTTGTCCCCCGGGACTAACCCAGATACGCAGTATTTT.